This T cell receptor (beta chain) originates from a study of T-cell memory formation after mild COVID-19. Notes on the study in general: Researchers found some responding clones in pre-infection memory, a sign that cross-reactive memory joined. Contracting CD4+ clones lay largely in CM and EM, with CD8+ ones residing in EMRA. Day 15 to 85 contracting clones showed balanced CD4/CD8; later expanders leaned CD4+.

The authors produced TCR alpha and TCR beta cDNA libraries with sample barcodes and UMIs by 5'RACE using constant-segment primers. A single record per CDR3 protein comes from TCRdb applying MiXCR to the 5' RACE reads. The sample has roughly 140,000 distinct CDR3 sequences, more than 13% seen once; the top ten hold 25% to 30%. After removal of 0 bases from V and 0 bases from J, the junction contained 4 bases not matched to a gene. CDR1 is MGHRA and CDR2 is YSYEKL in the germline V gene. The CDR3 length is 16 residues. In the case of this clonotype: The target antigen is unknown.

Sequencing used PBMCs or a T cell subset sorted from them (not recorded which). The rearrangement links TRBV4-1 to TRBJ1-2, with TRBD1 identical over 7 bases. The receptor comes from an adult woman who had mild COVID-19 (a few samples of this study predate the infection). Cell type and time point are not known. In DNA, the CDR3 is TGCGCCAGCAGCCAAGAGACAGGGTCGTCTAACTATGGCTACACCTTC. It specifies CASSQETGSSNYGYTF.